This record looks at one T cell receptor beta chain sequence and its context. This clone turned up a few times. Its antigen specificity is not known. The sample holds no much larger clone one base away, and base qualities are not on file. Other DNA variants within this sample encode the same CDR3. The data are from a study of beta chain features in type 1 diabetes (dated by TCRdb to 2016 to 2019). General notes on the study: Mean age, gender distribution, total cell number and subset yield did not differ between patients and healthy donors. A total of roughly 110 million sorted cells were examined across all samples, and the number of cells per subset was strongly correlated with RNA yield. In the study, recently diagnosed type 1 diabetes patients and matched healthy donors were compared on the TCRB repertoires of their sorted circulating CD4+ T cell subsets. Regulatory and stem cell-like memory subsets were obtained from only 8 patients and about 8 healthy donors, while naive and central memory subsets were obtained from all 30 or so donors.

As encoded in the germline V gene, CDR1 is SQVTM while CDR2 is ANQGSEA. V trim: 6 bases; J trim: 2 bases; unmatched bases: 5. There are 15 amino acids in the CDR3, from cysteine to phenylalanine inclusive. Only the CDR3 DNA stays, 45 bases, in frame from base 1. A single peripheral blood draw of about 116 mL on average was collected from each donor into heparinised tubes. Naive, central memory, regulatory and stem cell-like memory CD4+ T cells were sorted on a BD FACSAria II using a panel including CD45RO, CCR7, CD25, CD127, CD95 and CD27. Purity was above 98% for every sorted population. PBMCs were isolated immediately by Lymphoprep density gradient centrifugation and stained directly without culture. So that batch effects would be minimized, each experiment stained and sorted samples in pairs, pairing one healthy donor with one patient. All of the isolated RNA was reverse transcribed with the High Capacity cDNA Reverse Transcription Kit, so expressed TCRB transcripts were sequenced. Deep immunoSEQ sequencing was performed on naive, central memory and regulatory T cell samples, with an average of about 4 million total reads per sample. After sorted cells were lysed in RLT buffer, RNA was extracted with DNase-treated RNeasy Micro or Mini kits, with the choice depending on cell number. To prevent cross-contamination, every cell subset was processed on its own, while patient and healthy donor samples were processed together. TCRB sequences were amplified from cDNA with the immunoSEQ multiplex PCR, producing 87-bp fragments spanning the CDR3 region. The amplicons were sequenced using the Illumina HiSeq platform. The paper's data handling went like this. PCR bias was computationally corrected using synthetic template baselines, reads within Hamming distance 2 were collapsed, and singletons that could not be merged were discarded. Reads were aligned against IMGT so that V, D and J genes, CDR3 length and insertions or deletions at six rearrangement sites could be assigned. Within each subset, clonotype counts were normalized to sorted cell number, and only after that were true diversity and Gini coefficients computed with the tcR R package. The overlap coefficient, calculated on TCRB nucleotide sequences, was used to measure repertoire sharing. Out-of-frame TCRB sequences from naive cells were analyzed to stand in for the pre-selection repertoire. TCRdb took this table from immuneACCESS and kept in-frame rearrangements with V and J called. Such tables lack part of the clones; where checked against another copy, unresolved V genes explain under half of the gap, and the rest is unexplained. V, J and clone size are taken as reported in that table, and D and trimming were inferred from the DNA itself. For this sample the table gives approximately 400,000 clones, of which about 14% were detected only once. Jointly, the top ten make up around 0.02% of the sample.

Study-wide findings and limitations: Sequencing cDNA rather than genomic DNA could over-represent highly expressing activated cells, although activation and CD3 levels did not differ between groups. Shorter templates might be favored by PCR, yet because patient and control samples were amplified and corrected together, any such skew would affect both groups equally. Because small numbers of individuals were included in the HLA sub-analyses, any influence of HLA type on TCRB rearrangement was left unresolved. Patients with type 1 diabetes made fewer insertions and deleted more nucleotides at VDJ recombination sites, implying thymic rearrangement abnormalities. Naive, central memory and regulatory TCRB repertoires appeared more similar among patients than among healthy donors. Type 1 diabetes patients showed a moderate but significant shortening of TCRB CDR3 length in all four CD4+ subsets.

This TCR derives from a woman younger than 30 in good health. This sequence uses TRBV29-1 and TRBJ2-3, with TRBD2 matching 13 junction bases. Sample: naive CD4+ T cells from blood. The cell subset or site label corresponds to: true naive CD4+ T cells. CDR3 region: CSVAGTSGNTDTQYF. The DNA is TGCAGCGTAGCGGGGACTAGCGGGAACACAGATACGCAGTATTTT.